This is a list of T cell receptor beta chains from one sample in a study of cytomegalovirus exposure and HLA in healthy donors. TCRdb's table, derived via immunoSEQ multiplex PCR, lists solely in-frame clones and lacks some. The sample records 100,000 to 150,000 clones, nearly 80% being singletons. Sequencing was done on a sample of PBMCs. The receptor source for this set is a woman aged 35 to 49 in good health and CMV-seronegative. The CDR3 runs from the conserved cysteine through the conserved F or W. Each record gives: D gene, clone size, V gene, J gene, CDR3 DNA, CDR3 protein. D genes are given only for firm matches. Size is omitted from some rows. Given values are once, few, many or a class for expanded clones.

d_gene: TRBD1; abundance: .; v_gene: TRBV11-3; j_gene: TRBJ2-7; CDR3nt: TGTGCCAGTTCATTCCGGGACAGCGGTTACGAGCAGTACTTC; CDR3aa: CASSFRDSGYEQYF
d_gene: .; abundance: .; v_gene: TRBV5-1; j_gene: TRBJ2-5; CDR3nt: TGCGCCAGCAGCTTGGCAGGGCGAACAGCCGGAGAGACCCAGTACTTC; CDR3aa: CASSLAGRTAGETQYF
d_gene: .; abundance: .; v_gene: TRBV4-3; j_gene: TRBJ2-3; CDR3nt: TGCGCCAGCAGCCGTGGGACTAGCACAGATACGCAGTATTTT; CDR3aa: CASSRGTSTDTQYF
d_gene: .; abundance: .; v_gene: TRBV7-9; j_gene: TRBJ1-2; CDR3nt: TGTGCCAGCAGCCCCCCGGGGGGTCTTAGTGGCTACACCTTC; CDR3aa: CASSPPGGLSGYTF
d_gene: .; abundance: .; v_gene: TRBV19; j_gene: TRBJ2-3; CDR3nt: TGTGCCAGTGTCGACAGGATTGACACAGATACGCAGTATTTT; CDR3aa: CASVDRIDTDTQYF
d_gene: .; abundance: .; v_gene: TRBV5-4; j_gene: TRBJ2-1; CDR3nt: TGTGCCAGCAGCCAAGACTTGAGCTCCTACAATGAGCAGTTCTTC; CDR3aa: CASSQDLSSYNEQFF
d_gene: .; abundance: .; v_gene: TRBV11-2; j_gene: TRBJ2-1; CDR3nt: TGTGCCAGCAGCGAAAGCTCAGGTGAGCAGTTCTTC; CDR3aa: CASSESSGEQFF
d_gene: .; abundance: .; v_gene: TRBV4-3; j_gene: TRBJ1-2; CDR3nt: TGCGCCAGCAGCCTTGGGCCCCAACGTGGCTACACCTTC; CDR3aa: CASSLGPQRGYTF
d_gene: .; abundance: .; v_gene: TRBV6-1; j_gene: TRBJ1-1; CDR3nt: TGTGCCAGCACCCGGTGGGGGGCTGAAGCTTTCTTT; CDR3aa: CASTRWGAEAFF
d_gene: TRBD2; abundance: .; v_gene: TRBV2; j_gene: TRBJ2-3; CDR3nt: TGTGCCAGCAGTGAATGGGTAGCGGGAGGGCCCGGTACGCAGTATTTT; CDR3aa: CASSEWVAGGPGTQYF
d_gene: .; abundance: few; v_gene: TRBV6-1; j_gene: TRBJ2-3; CDR3nt: TGTGCCAGCGTTTACGGGTCTGGCCCAGATACGCAGTATTTT; CDR3aa: CASVYGSGPDTQYF
d_gene: .; abundance: .; v_gene: TRBV4-3; j_gene: TRBJ2-3; CDR3nt: TGCGCCAGCAGCGAAACATACCCGGGATTGGAGTATACGCAGTATTTT; CDR3aa: CASSETYPGLEYTQYF
d_gene: TRBD1; abundance: once; v_gene: TRBV6-5; j_gene: TRBJ1-3; CDR3nt: TGTGCCAGCAGTTACGCAGGGGACAGCTCTGGAAACACCATATATTTT; CDR3aa: CASSYAGDSSGNTIYF
d_gene: .; abundance: .; v_gene: TRBV28; j_gene: TRBJ1-5; CDR3nt: TGTGCCAGCAGTCCCCCAAGGGGCCCTCGGCCCCAGCATTTT; CDR3aa: CASSPPRGPRPQHF
d_gene: .; abundance: .; v_gene: TRBV28; j_gene: TRBJ2-5; CDR3nt: TGTGCCAGCAAGGAGGGTTTAGGTCTCGGCCAAGAGACCCAGTACTTC; CDR3aa: CASKEGLGLGQETQYF
d_gene: TRBD1; abundance: .; v_gene: TRBV15; j_gene: TRBJ2-2; CDR3nt: TGTGCCACCAGCTTCGGACAGGACGCCGGGGAGCTGTTTTTT; CDR3aa: CATSFGQDAGELFF
d_gene: TRBD1; abundance: once; v_gene: TRBV2; j_gene: TRBJ2-7; CDR3nt: TGTGCCAGCAGTTGGGACAGGCGAAGCGAGCAGTACTTC; CDR3aa: CASSWDRRSEQYF
d_gene: TRBD1; abundance: .; v_gene: TRBV7-2; j_gene: TRBJ2-1; CDR3nt: TGTGCCAGCAGCTTAGGTAGCGACAGGGCCCAGTTCTTC; CDR3aa: CASSLGSDRAQFF
d_gene: .; abundance: .; v_gene: TRBV28; j_gene: TRBJ2-1; CDR3nt: TGTGCCAGCGAGATGAGCGGCTCCTACAATGAGCAGTTCTTC; CDR3aa: CASEMSGSYNEQFF
d_gene: TRBD1; abundance: .; v_gene: TRBV6-6; j_gene: TRBJ1-1; CDR3nt: TGTGCCAGCAGTTACCGGGGGACAGAGACTGAAGCTTTCTTT; CDR3aa: CASSYRGTETEAFF
d_gene: .; abundance: .; v_gene: TRBV7-2; j_gene: TRBJ2-5; CDR3nt: TGTGCCAGCAGCTTAAGACTTCTCAAGTACCAAGAGACCCAGTACTTC; CDR3aa: CASSLRLLKYQETQYF
d_gene: .; abundance: .; v_gene: TRBV6-1; j_gene: TRBJ1-6; CDR3nt: TGTGCCAGCGGAGGTAGGGCGAATAATTCACCCCTCCACTTT; CDR3aa: CASGGRANNSPLHF
d_gene: .; abundance: .; v_gene: TRBV6-1; j_gene: TRBJ2-5; CDR3nt: TGTGCCAGCAGTGACCCCCCAAGGCGGGAGACCCAGTACTTC; CDR3aa: CASSDPPRRETQYF
d_gene: .; abundance: few; v_gene: TRBV28; j_gene: TRBJ1-5; CDR3nt: TGTGCCAGCAAAACTTTAGCCGTGCCCCAGCATTTT; CDR3aa: CASKTLAVPQHF
d_gene: .; abundance: few; v_gene: TRBV28; j_gene: TRBJ1-5; CDR3nt: TGTGCCAGCAGCACCCCAACAGGGCATCAGCCCCAGCATTTT; CDR3aa: CASSTPTGHQPQHF
d_gene: TRBD1; abundance: medium-sized; v_gene: TRBV4-1; j_gene: TRBJ1-4; CDR3nt: TGCGCCAGCAGCCAAGTCCTTCCCCGGGACAGCAATGAAAAACTGTTTTTT; CDR3aa: CASSQVLPRDSNEKLFF
d_gene: .; abundance: .; v_gene: TRBV7-2; j_gene: TRBJ2-4; CDR3nt: TGTGCCAGCAGACGTAGCTTCCTGGACATTCAGTACTTC; CDR3aa: CASRRSFLDIQYF
d_gene: .; abundance: .; v_gene: TRBV4-2; j_gene: TRBJ2-7; CDR3nt: TGTGCCAGCAGCCAAGATCACGGGACATCCTACGAGCAGTACTTC; CDR3aa: CASSQDHGTSYEQYF
d_gene: .; abundance: .; v_gene: TRBV6-6; j_gene: TRBJ1-3; CDR3nt: TGTGCCGGCAGTTACGATCAGGGACACTCTGGAAACACCATATATTTT; CDR3aa: CAGSYDQGHSGNTIYF
d_gene: .; abundance: .; v_gene: TRBV5-6; j_gene: TRBJ1-2; CDR3nt: TGTGCCAGCAGCAACCGGGAGCTGGGTCGAGGCTACACCTTC; CDR3aa: CASSNRELGRGYTF
d_gene: .; abundance: few; v_gene: TRBV5-4; j_gene: TRBJ1-1; CDR3nt: TGTGCCAGCAGCTTGGGTTACAGAGAGAACACTGAAGCTTTCTTT; CDR3aa: CASSLGYRENTEAFF
d_gene: .; abundance: .; v_gene: TRBV28; j_gene: TRBJ1-1; CDR3nt: TGTGCCAGCAGTTTTTCCACTCTCATCGACCCAGGGTTGAAGAACACTGAAGCTTTCTTT; CDR3aa: CASSFSTLIDPGLKNTEAFF
d_gene: .; abundance: .; v_gene: TRBV2; j_gene: TRBJ1-3; CDR3nt: TGTGCCAGCAGTGAGACAGCCTCTGGAAACACCATATATTTT; CDR3aa: CASSETASGNTIYF
d_gene: .; abundance: .; v_gene: TRBV19; j_gene: TRBJ1-5; CDR3nt: TGTGCCAGTAGTATTCGCCGGGGGAATAGCAATCAGCCCCAGCATTTT; CDR3aa: CASSIRRGNSNQPQHF
d_gene: .; abundance: .; v_gene: TRBV5-4; j_gene: TRBJ2-7; CDR3nt: TGTGCCAGCAGCCCCCGGTTAGGGGACTACGAGCAGTACTTC; CDR3aa: CASSPRLGDYEQYF
d_gene: .; abundance: .; v_gene: TRBV6-5; j_gene: TRBJ1-1; CDR3nt: TGTGCCAGCAGTGCGAGCCTGAACACTGAAGCTTTCTTT; CDR3aa: CASSASLNTEAFF
d_gene: .; abundance: .; v_gene: TRBV27; j_gene: TRBJ2-7; CDR3nt: TGTGCCAGCAGGAGCCAGGGAGGTACCTACGAGCAGTACTTC; CDR3aa: CASRSQGGTYEQYF
d_gene: TRBD2; abundance: .; v_gene: TRBV10-3; j_gene: TRBJ2-1; CDR3nt: TGTGCCATCAATAACGGGAGGGGGAATGAGCAGTTCTTC; CDR3aa: CAINNGRGNEQFF
d_gene: .; abundance: .; v_gene: TRBV13; j_gene: TRBJ2-5; CDR3nt: TGTGCCAGCAGCTTGGCACAGGCAGAAAAAAGGGAGACCCAGTACTTC; CDR3aa: CASSLAQAEKRETQYF
d_gene: TRBD1; abundance: few; v_gene: TRBV5-6; j_gene: TRBJ2-7; CDR3nt: TGTGCCAGCAGCGTCAACAGGGGTTGGAGCTCCTACGAGCAGTACTTC; CDR3aa: CASSVNRGWSSYEQYF
d_gene: TRBD2; abundance: .; v_gene: TRBV7-2; j_gene: TRBJ2-3; CDR3nt: TGTGCCAGCAGCTTAGTCCTAGCGGGAGGAGGGGAAGATACGCAGTATTTT; CDR3aa: CASSLVLAGGGEDTQYF
d_gene: TRBD1; abundance: .; v_gene: TRBV28; j_gene: TRBJ1-2; CDR3nt: TGTGCCACCCAGCAGGGGGATTATGGCTACACCTTC; CDR3aa: CATQQGDYGYTF
d_gene: .; abundance: medium-sized; v_gene: TRBV12-2; j_gene: TRBJ2-7; CDR3nt: TGTGCAAGTCGCTTAGTTTCTTACAGGCCGAACCGCTCCTACGAGCAGTACTTC; CDR3aa: CASRLVSYRPNRSYEQYF
d_gene: TRBD1; abundance: once; v_gene: TRBV28; j_gene: TRBJ2-5; CDR3nt: TGTGCCAGCAGTCTCGAGGGACAGATCCAAGAGACCCAGTACTTC; CDR3aa: CASSLEGQIQETQYF
d_gene: TRBD1; abundance: few; v_gene: TRBV4-1; j_gene: TRBJ1-2; CDR3nt: TGCGCCAGCAGCCAAGTACTTCTCAGGGGGATAAAGAACTATGGCTACACCTTC; CDR3aa: CASSQVLLRGIKNYGYTF
d_gene: .; abundance: few; v_gene: TRBV6-5; j_gene: TRBJ1-2; CDR3nt: TGTGCCAGCAGTTACAGGGGCTATGGCTACACCTTC; CDR3aa: CASSYRGYGYTF
d_gene: TRBD2; abundance: few; v_gene: TRBV9; j_gene: TRBJ2-1; CDR3nt: TGTGCCAGCAGCCCTGGGGGAGGGGCTAACTACAATGAGCAGTTCTTC; CDR3aa: CASSPGGGANYNEQFF
d_gene: .; abundance: .; v_gene: TRBV7-8; j_gene: TRBJ1-4; CDR3nt: TGTGCCAGCAGCGTGACAGCAACTAATGAAAAACTGTTTTTT; CDR3aa: CASSVTATNEKLFF
d_gene: .; abundance: .; v_gene: TRBV2; j_gene: TRBJ2-3; CDR3nt: TGTGCCGGGAGCCGAATTCTAGGGCTCACAGATACGCAGTATTTT; CDR3aa: CAGSRILGLTDTQYF
d_gene: .; abundance: .; v_gene: TRBV5-1; j_gene: TRBJ1-1; CDR3nt: TGCGCCAGCAGCTTTGTGTCAGGGAACACTGAAGCTTTCTTT; CDR3aa: CASSFVSGNTEAFF
d_gene: TRBD1; abundance: .; v_gene: TRBV28; j_gene: TRBJ1-3; CDR3nt: TGTGCCAGCAGTTTATTAGGGGACAGTTTCTCTGGAAACACCATATATTTT; CDR3aa: CASSLLGDSFSGNTIYF
d_gene: .; abundance: .; v_gene: TRBV28; j_gene: TRBJ1-1; CDR3nt: TGTGCCAGCAGTTTAAGCAGGGCTGAAGCTTTCTTT; CDR3aa: CASSLSRAEAFF